One and the same sample provided the 25 T cell receptor beta chains below, sequenced in a study of regulatory T cells in long-lasting Graves disease. The sample's time point: persistent/refractory GD, antithyroid drugs over 5 years with positive TRAb. Isolated PBMC RNA provided the starting material for the TCR library. Researchers made TCR beta libraries by using iRepertoire HTBI primers and running Arm-PCR on CDR3 regions. One entry per CDR3 protein, called by TCRdb with MiXCR from the multiplex PCR reads. The table shows 420,000 or so distinct CDR3 sequences, with less than 25% occurring only once. The sample in question was peripheral blood mononuclear cells (PBMCs), obtained when the disease was refractory, from a patient treated with antithyroid drugs. These receptors were taken from a female donor with Graves disease.

The rearrangement links TRBV30 to TRBJ2-5, with D unresolved. V shed 1 base and J shed 3 bases, with 6 bases lying between them. Germline V CDR1 and CDR2: GTSNPN, SVGIG (reference sequence). This CDR3 is 12 amino acids long. CDR3 sequence reads: CAWSDVKETQYF. In nucleotides, the CDR3 is TGTGCCTGGAGTGACGTGAAAGAGACCCAGTACTTC.

This clonotype was picked up one time. At one end the junction does not follow the germline gene, possibly because of a read error. The chain uses TRBV30 and TRBJ1-3; TRBD1 is a possible D gene (6 bases). The CDR3 has 13 residues. Germline assignment: CDR1 GTSNPN and CDR2 SVGIG (reference sequence). The CDR3 DNA reads TGTGCCTGGAGCACAGGGACTGGAAACACCACATATTTT. It specifies CAWSTGTGNTTYF.

This clonotype has a count of ten or more. CDR3 coding DNA: TGTGCCAGCAGCTTAGCGCTTGGAGCGGGACAGTCCTACGAGCAGTACTTC. This encodes CASSLALGAGQSYEQYF. The chain combines TRBV7-2 with TRBJ2-7; D may correspond to TRBD1 or TRBD2 (7 bases each). Between the trimmed V and J ends, which lost 0 bases and 1 base, there was a span of 16 bases. Germline lookup yields CDR1 SGHTA and CDR2 FQGNSA. The CDR3 extends over 17 amino acids. The full variable domain, with the rest looked up from reference TRBV7-2 and TRBJ2-7, is GAGVSQSPSNKVTEKGKDVELRCDPISGHTALYWYRQSLGQGLEFLIYFQGNSAPDKSGLPSDRFSAERTGGSVSTLTIQRTQQEDSAVYLCASSLALGAGQSYEQYFGPGTRLTVT.

This clonotype was observed a handful of times. The V and J genes are TRBV7-6 and TRBJ2-7; either TRBD1 or TRBD2 may supply D (5 bases each). V shed 5 bases and J shed 3 bases, with 14 bases lying between them. This CDR3 region has 14 residues. Germline V lookup: CDR1 SGHVS, CDR2 FNYEAQ. CDR3 nucleotide sequence: TGTGCCAGCAGCCGCAGGGTTGGGGGCTACGAGCAGTACTTC. This sequence encodes CASSRRVGGYEQYF.

This sequence joins TRBV11-2 and TRBJ1-1; possible D gene TRBD1, 6 bases. CDR3 length: 14 residues. Germline V lookup: CDR1 SGHAT, CDR2 FQNNGV. Trimming removed 1 base at V and 6 bases at J, with 12 bases between. The CDR3 DNA is TGTGCCAGCAGCTTAGGGGCGGGGGGCGCTGAAGCTTTCTTT. Amino acid sequence: CASSLGAGGAEAFF.

This sequence joins TRBV2 and TRBJ1-1; TRBD1 matches at 9 bases. Germline V gene data show CDR1 as SNHLY and CDR2 as FYNNEI. The CDR3 spans 15 residues. V dropped 6 bases and J dropped 2; count of bases not matched to a gene: 7. CDR3 residues: CASSSGTGRNTEAFF. In DNA, the CDR3 is TGTGCCAGCAGCTCCGGGACAGGGAGAAACACTGAAGCTTTCTTT.

This clonotype was detected ten times or more. V gene TRBV6-9 combines with J gene TRBJ1-2; D is ambiguous. V was trimmed by 3 bases and J by 0 bases, leaving 14 bases between them. There are 16 residues in the CDR3. Germline values: CDR1 MNHGY, CDR2 SVAAGI. The CDR3 DNA reads as TGTGCCAGCAGTTACCTTGTCCAGCCAACTAACTATGGCTACACCTTC. This sequence encodes CASSYLVQPTNYGYTF.

The chain employs TRBV20-1 and TRBJ2-3; 9 positions agree with TRBD2. Germline lookup yields CDR1 DFQATT and CDR2 SNEGSKA (reference sequence). CDR3 length equals 15 residues. With 1 base clipped from V and 1 base from J, the junction kept 3 bases outside the gene matches. CDR3 amino acids: CSARALAGRTDTQYF. The CDR3 coding sequence is TGCAGTGCTAGAGCTCTAGCGGGGCGCACAGATACGCAGTATTTT.

About this clonotype: A much larger clone lies one base from this, so it may be a read error. The rearrangement joins TRBV2 to TRBJ1-1; 7 nucleotides line up with TRBD1. Germline lookup yields CDR1 SNHLY and CDR2 FYNNEI. The CDR3 loop spans 15 amino acids. The CDR3 region has the DNA TGTGCCAGCAGTGCGGCAGGGGGTGGGAACGCTGAAGCTTTCTTT. This translates into CASSAAGGGNAEAFF.

This clonotype turned up a few times. The gene calls are TRBV14 and TRBJ2-7; TRBD1 is a possible D gene (5 bases). This CDR3 contains 15 residues. Trimming took 0 bases from V and 4 from J, leaving 13 bases between them. Germline CDR1 reads SGHDN; CDR2 reads FVKESK. CDR3 loop: CASSQESGIRYEQYF. For the CDR3, the DNA is TGTGCCAGCAGCCAAGAGTCAGGGATTAGGTACGAGCAGTACTTC.

The gene calls are TRBV7-2 and TRBJ2-4, with D unresolved. The CDR3 consists of 14 residues. Germline CDR1 reads SGHTA; CDR2 reads FQGNSA. Trimming took off 1 base at V and 6 bases at J, with 10 bases between the two ends. The CDR3 sequence: CASSLDYSRNIQYF. Written as DNA, the CDR3 is TGTGCCAGCAGCTTAGATTACAGTAGAAACATTCAGTACTTC. Looking up the rest from reference TRBV7-2 and TRBJ2-4 gives the full variable domain: GAGVSQSPSNKVTEKGKDVELRCDPISGHTALYWYRQSLGQGLEFLIYFQGNSAPDKSGLPSDRFSAERTGGSVSTLTIQRTQQEDSAVYLCASSLDYSRNIQYFGAGTRLSVL.

This clonotype was seen more than once but under ten times. V and J are TRBV7-9 and TRBJ1-1; no reliable D call. V lost 5 bases and J 7 bases, leaving 8 bases between the germline ends. CDR1 and CDR2 from the germline V gene are SEHNR and FQNEAQ (reference sequence). The CDR3 loop spans 11 amino acids. The CDR3 DNA is TGTGCCAGCAGCGACTCCCTTGAAGCTTTCTTT. It specifies CASSDSLEAFF.

The chain employs TRBV24-1 and TRBJ1-2; no firm D call. The ends were cut back, 0 bases at V and 4 bases at J, with 8 bases in the middle. Germline values: CDR1 KGHDR, CDR2 SFDVKD. The CDR3 is made up of 14 amino acids. The CDR3 DNA reads TGTGCCACCAGTGATTTGAGGCGGAGCTATGGCTACACCTTC. It codes for CATSDLRRSYGYTF.

This chain uses TRBV10-3 with TRBJ2-2; possibly TRBD1 for D (7 bases). Looked up from germline, CDR1 is ENHRY and CDR2 is SYGVKD. Trimming stripped 5 bases from V and 5 bases from J, with 9 bases between. There are 13 residues in the CDR3. The CDR3 DNA reads as TGTGCCATCAGTCCAGGGGGGACCGGGGAGCTGTTTTTT. As protein: CAISPGGTGELFF.

The chain combines TRBV7-2 with TRBJ1-4, with D maybe TRBD1 (6 bases). The CDR3 is 15 residues long. Germline V gene data show CDR1 as SGHTA and CDR2 as FQGNSA. V was clipped by 4 bases and J by 0 bases, with 9 bases between them. CDR3 protein: CASSSPGATNEKLFF. In nucleotides, the CDR3 is TGTGCCAGCAGCTCCCCAGGGGCAACTAATGAAAAACTGTTTTTT.

This clonotype was observed at least ten times. The chain employs TRBV2 and TRBJ1-1; D gene uncertain. Trimming left V 1 base short and J 4 bases short, with 7 bases between. Germline CDR1 and CDR2: SNHLY and FYNNEI. CDR3 length: 13 amino acids. The CDR3: CASSEEGSTEAFF. CDR3 bases: TGTGCCAGCAGTGAAGAGGGCAGCACTGAAGCTTTCTTT. Full variable domain (remainder filled in from reference TRBV2 and TRBJ1-1): EPEVTQTPSHQVTQMGQEVILRCVPISNHLYFYWYRQILGQKVEFLVSFYNNEISEKSEIFDDQFSVERPDGSNFTLKIRSTKLEDSAMYFCASSEEGSTEAFFGQGTRLTVV.

This clonotype showed up just a few times. The chain combines TRBV19 with TRBJ1-2; D not resolved. Deletions cut 10 bases from V and 8 bases from J, with 23 bases between. CDR3 length: 14 amino acids. Germline V gene sequence: CDR1 LNHDA, CDR2 SQIVND (reference sequence). The CDR3 sequence is CATTRENTWSGYTF. Written as DNA, the CDR3 is TGTGCCACCACCCGGGAGAATACTTGGTCGGGCTACACCTTC.

The sample holds many counts of this clonotype. The CDR3 coding sequence is TGTGCCAGCAGTGGGCAGACGACGAACACCGGGGAGCTGTTTTTT. It codes for CASSGQTTNTGELFF. The rearrangement links TRBV2 to TRBJ2-2; D not certain. Trimming pared 4 bases from V and 0 bases from J, leaving 9 bases between. The CDR3 totals 15 residues. Germline CDR1 SNHLY, CDR2 FYNNEI.

At least ten counts were recorded for this clonotype. The genes are TRBV7-2 and TRBJ2-7; D ambiguous. The CDR3 runs to 11 residues. Germline V lookup: CDR1 SGHTA, CDR2 FQGNSA. Trimming removed 3 bases from V and 4 bases from J, with 4 bases in between. CDR3 residues: CASSFEYEQYF. The CDR3 DNA follows: TGTGCCAGCAGCTTCGAATACGAGCAGTACTTC.

The chain uses TRBV30 and TRBJ2-7, with 8 bases that match TRBD2. V was pared by 5 bases and J by 4 bases, with 7 bases of the junction left unmatched. The germline CDR1 and CDR2 sequences are GTSNPN and SVGIG (reference sequence). The CDR3 consists of 13 residues. CDR3 nucleotide sequence: TGTGCCTGGGCGGGACTAGTCTCATACGAGCAGTACTTC. Its protein is CAWAGLVSYEQYF.

This clonotype was recorded a few times. The V and J genes are TRBV7-2 and TRBJ2-5; the D gene is possibly TRBD2 (6 bases). CDR3 length: 16 amino acids. The V end lost 4 bases, the J end lost 0 bases, and 15 bases lay between the germline ends. Germline CDR1 reads SGHTA; CDR2 reads FQGNSA. The CDR3 DNA sequence: TGTGCCAGCAGCTCGGAGGGCAGGGAGTACCAAGAGACCCAGTACTTC. This translates into CASSSEGREYQETQYF.

This rearrangement joins TRBV20-1 to TRBJ2-7; either TRBD1 or TRBD2 may supply D (5 bases each). V lost 5 bases and J 7 bases, leaving 27 bases between the germline ends. Germline CDR1 is DFQATT and CDR2 is SNEGSKA (reference sequence). CDR3 length: 16 amino acids. This CDR3 is CSAAEGAGAVFLEQYF. The CDR3 DNA reads as TGCAGTGCTGCGGAAGGGGCGGGTGCTGTCTTTTTGGAGCAGTACTTC.

This clonotype was picked up a small number of times. The genes are TRBV24-1 and TRBJ2-2; TRBD1 matches at 8 bases. J lost 2 bases, V lost 3 bases, and 4 bases had no gene match. Germline-derived CDR1 and CDR2 are KGHDR and SFDVKD. This CDR3 is built from 16 residues. The CDR3 sequence is CATSDSDRGNTGELFF. CDR3 coding DNA: TGTGCCACCAGTGATAGCGACAGGGGAAACACCGGGGAGCTGTTTTTT.

Note on this clonotype: This could be a read error, since a much larger clone is one nucleotide away. The V call is TRBV28, the J call TRBJ1-2; D gene uncertain. This CDR3 is 12 amino acids long. CDR1 is MDHEN and CDR2 is SYDVKM in the germline V gene. CDR3 bases: TGTGCCAGCGGGCTACGGAACTATGGCTGCACCTTC. The encoded protein is CASGLRNYGCTF.

This clonotype was picked up a small number of times. As DNA, the CDR3 is TGTGCCATCAGTGATACCATAGGGCCCCAAGAGACCCAGTACTTC. It yields the protein CAISDTIGPQETQYF. This chain uses TRBV10-3 with TRBJ2-5; D gene unclear. Trimming removed 3 bases at V and 1 base at J, with 12 bases between. This CDR3 spans 15 amino acids. Germline V gene data show CDR1 as ENHRY and CDR2 as SYGVKD.